One sample yielded the 29 T cell receptor beta chains listed below, sequenced in a study of blood T cell repertoires in COVID-19. Method: immunoSEQ multiplex PCR; TCRdb's copy keeps in-frame clones and lacks some. The sample has some 200,000 clones; roughly 81% are singletons. The sample was peripheral blood. Receptors originate from a man aged 50 to 60 who had recovered from COVID-19.

The chain couples TRBV7-2 to TRBJ1-1, with TRBD1 matching 8 bases. Unmatched junction bases numbered 10, after V lost 3 bases and J lost 7 bases. The germline V gene encodes CDR1 SGHTA and CDR2 FQGNSA. This CDR3 comprises 15 residues. The CDR3 DNA reads as TGTGCCAGCAGCTTTTCGAGGGGAGGACAGGGTGAAGCTTTCTTT. Protein product: CASSFSRGGQGEAFF.

This clone has more than one count but fewer than ten. The chain recombines TRBV11-2 with TRBJ1-5; the D gene is possibly TRBD1 (5 bases). CDR1 is SGHAT, CDR2 FQNNGV, per germline. The CDR3 is 13 amino acids. Trimming stripped 5 bases from V and 4 bases from J, with 9 bases between. The CDR3 DNA reads as TGTGCCAGCAGCCTGACAGTTAATCAGCCCCAGCATTTT. Protein sequence: CASSLTVNQPQHF.

V is TRBV5-1 and J is TRBJ2-7, with 9 bases lining up with TRBD1. Germline CDR1 SGHRS, CDR2 YFSETQ. With 4 bases clipped from V and 2 bases from J, the junction kept 7 bases outside the gene matches. This CDR3 is built from 15 residues. The CDR3 spells CASSNGQGLTYEQYF. CDR3 bases: TGCGCCAGCAGCAACGGACAGGGGCTCACCTACGAGCAGTACTTC. Based on the CDR3 plus reference TRBV5-1 and TRBJ2-7, the full variable domain is KAGVTQTPRYLIKTRGQQVTLSCSPISGHRSVSWYQQTPGQGLQFLFEYFSETQRNKGNFPGRFSGRQFSNSRSEMNVSTLELGDSALYLCASSNGQGLTYEQYFGPGTRLTVT.

The chain joins TRBV14 to TRBJ1-2; 9 positions agree with TRBD1. Germline V gene lookup returns CDR1 SGHDN and CDR2 FVKESK. V was clipped by 4 bases and J by 3 bases; unmatched bases: 12. This CDR3 is built from 17 residues. The CDR3 sequence: CASSPLTYRGLDYGYTF. CDR3 bases: TGTGCCAGCAGCCCCCTGACCTACAGGGGGCTAGACTATGGCTACACCTTC. The variable domain in full, completed from reference TRBV14 and TRBJ1-2, reads EAGVTQFPSHSVIEKGQTVTLRCDPISGHDNLYWYRRVMGKEIKFLLHFVKESKQDESGMPNNRFLAERTGGTYSTLKVQPAELEDSGVYFCASSPLTYRGLDYGYTFGSGTRLTVV.

The V and J genes are TRBV11-3 and TRBJ2-7, with 9 bases lining up with TRBD1. Germline-derived CDR1 and CDR2 are SGHNT and YENEEA. The CDR3 extends over 14 amino acids. Trimming removed 5 bases from V and 5 bases from J; junction bases left unmatched: 7. The CDR3 DNA reads TGTGCCAGCAGCGTCCGGGACAGGGTTAACGAGCAGTACTTC. It specifies CASSVRDRVNEQYF.

The rearrangement joins TRBV18 to TRBJ1-1; D may be TRBD1 (5 bases). The CDR3 has 16 residues. Germline V lookup: CDR1 KGHSH, CDR2 LQKENI. Trimming removed 2 bases at V and 7 bases at J, with 20 bases between. The CDR3 DNA reads as TGTGCCAGCTCACCATCCACAGGCCCTAGGGGTGATGAAGCTTTCTTT. Its translation is CASSPSTGPRGDEAFF.

The CDR3 DNA is TGTGCCAGCAGTTTTTCTCGACTTGCAGATACGCAGTATTTT. Translating gives CASSFSRLADTQYF. This sequence joins TRBV27 and TRBJ2-3; D gene uncertain. Trimming removed 3 bases from V and 4 bases from J, with 11 bases in between. This CDR3 has 14 amino acids. The germline V gene has CDR1 MNHEY and CDR2 SMNVEV (reference sequence).

V usage is TRBV7-9 and J usage is TRBJ2-1; TRBD2 matches 13 bases. The germline V gene has CDR1 SEHNR and CDR2 FQNEAQ (reference sequence). The CDR3 spans 19 residues. Germline trimming cut 7 bases from V and 2 bases from J; bases unmatched to any gene: 14. The CDR3 sequence is CASTLGTSGILSAYNEQFF. CDR3 nucleotide sequence: TGTGCCAGCACCCTAGGGACTAGCGGGATACTCAGCGCCTACAATGAGCAGTTCTTC.

The CDR3 loop reads CASSLVQGKYGYTF. The CDR3 DNA reads TGTGCCAGCAGTTTAGTTCAGGGAAAATATGGCTACACCTTC. The rearrangement joins TRBV28 to TRBJ1-2; maybe TRBD1 (5 bases). The CDR3 has 14 amino acids. The germline gives CDR1 MDHEN, CDR2 SYDVKM. V was clipped by 2 bases and J by 5 bases, with 12 bases between them.

The rearrangement uses TRBV6-1 and TRBJ1-6; D is ambiguous. V dropped 2 bases and J dropped 5 bases, with 7 bases sitting between them. Germline values: CDR1 MNHNS, CDR2 SASEGT. CDR3 size: 14 residues. The CDR3 region has the DNA TGTGCCAGCAGTGAACCGGCGGATAATTCACCCCTCCACTTT. Translation gives CASSEPADNSPLHF.

The gene calls are TRBV15 and TRBJ2-2; D gene unclear. CDR1 and CDR2 (germline): LNHNV, YYDKDF (reference sequence). Trimming pared 2 bases from V and 1 base from J, leaving 20 bases between. The CDR3 is 19 residues long. CDR3 sequence: CATSRSTWASRGNTGELFF. CDR3 nucleotides: TGTGCCACCAGCAGATCAACCTGGGCCTCACGTGGGAACACCGGGGAGCTGTTTTTT.

This chain links TRBV19 with TRBJ2-7, with TRBD2 identical over 7 bases. CDR1 and CDR2 from the germline V gene are LNHDA and SQIVND (reference sequence). With V trimmed by 5 bases and J by 6 bases, 7 bases remained unmatched. This CDR3 contains 13 residues. CDR3 sequence: CASSPLGGPEQYF. The CDR3 DNA reads TGTGCCAGTAGTCCCCTGGGAGGGCCCGAGCAGTACTTC.

This clone has only one observation. The CDR3 is CASGRSGTLGYTF. CDR3 sequence (DNA): TGCGCCAGCGGAAGGTCCGGGACACTTGGCTACACCTTC. The chain links TRBV10-2 to TRBJ1-2; D possibly corresponds to TRBD1 (6 bases). Germline lookup yields CDR1 WSHSY and CDR2 SAAADI. Trimming took 8 bases from V and 7 from J, leaving 17 bases between them. The CDR3 has 13 amino acids.

The V and J genes are TRBV30 and TRBJ2-7; tentatively, D is TRBD2 (5 bases). This CDR3 is built from 12 residues. V was shortened by 3 bases and J by 3 bases, with 9 bases between the two germline ends. Per the germline V gene, CDR1 is GTSNPN and CDR2 is SVGIG (reference sequence). The CDR3 here is CAWSDYSYEQYF. The DNA for the CDR3 is TGTGCCTGGAGCGACTACAGCTACGAGCAGTACTTC.

This clone was seen just once. This chain connects TRBV10-1 to TRBJ2-2; D is unclear. From germline, CDR1 is WNHNN and CDR2 SYGVQD (reference sequence). Trimming took 5 bases from V and 2 from J, leaving 6 bases between them. CDR3 size: 13 residues. CDR3 sequence (DNA): TGCGCCAGCAGTAAGCCAAACACCGGGGAGCTGTTTTTT. Amino acid sequence: CASSKPNTGELFF.

CDR3: CASTGAGGPEAFF. DNA of the CDR3: TGCGCCAGCACCGGGGCGGGGGGCCCTGAAGCTTTCTTT. V is TRBV5-1 and J is TRBJ1-1; possibly TRBD1 for D (6 bases). V was pared by 6 bases and J by 6 bases, with 15 bases between. The CDR3 is 13 residues long. CDR1 SGHRS and CDR2 YFSETQ come from the germline V gene. Full variable domain (missing parts from reference TRBV5-1 and TRBJ1-1): KAGVTQTPRYLIKTRGQQVTLSCSPISGHRSVSWYQQTPGQGLQFLFEYFSETQRNKGNFPGRFSGRQFSNSRSEMNVSTLELGDSALYLCASTGAGGPEAFFGQGTRLTVV.

The chain is built from TRBV4-1 and TRBJ2-5; maybe TRBD2 (6 bases). V lost 3 bases, J lost 2 bases, and 7 bases lay in between. CDR1 is MGHRA, CDR2 YSYEKL, per germline. The CDR3 runs 13 residues. This chain's CDR3 is CASSQGLQETQYF. As DNA, the CDR3 is TGCGCCAGCAGCCAGGGACTTCAAGAGACCCAGTACTTC.

The J gene is TRBJ1-2, the V gene TRBV28; 7 positions agree with TRBD1. Unmatched junction bases numbered 3, after V lost 2 bases and J lost 0 bases. This CDR3 is 15 amino acids long. The germline CDR1 and CDR2 sequences are MDHEN and SYDVKM. The CDR3 sequence: CASSLRGTANYGYTF. DNA for the CDR3: TGTGCCAGCAGTTTAAGGGGGACAGCTAACTATGGCTACACCTTC.

The V and J genes are TRBV2 and TRBJ2-1; a possible D gene is TRBD1 (6 bases). The germline V and J ends were trimmed by 6 bases and 2 bases, with 14 bases remaining between them. The germline V gene has CDR1 SNHLY and CDR2 FYNNEI. The length of the CDR3 is 15 residues. CDR3 bases: TGTGCCAGCAGGACGCGGCAGGGGACCTACAATGAGCAGTTCTTC. Translated: CASRTRQGTYNEQFF.

The table lists this clone with a count of one. J is TRBJ1-5 and V is TRBV4-1; TRBD1 agrees at 7 bases. The CDR3 sequence is 17 residues long. V lost 3 bases to trimming and J lost 0 bases; unmatched junction nucleotides: 8. Germline V lookup: CDR1 MGHRA, CDR2 YSYEKL. CDR3: CASSQGQLIYSNQPQHF. For the CDR3, the DNA is TGCGCCAGCAGCCAGGGACAGCTTATCTATAGCAATCAGCCCCAGCATTTT.

This chain connects TRBV23-1 to TRBJ2-7; D unresolved. TRBV23-1 is designated an ORF whose function remains uncertain. V was pared by 7 bases and J by 1 base, with 8 bases between. The CDR3 sequence is 12 residues long. CDR3 sequence reads: CASIPLSYEQYF. Here the CDR3 DNA reads TGCGCCAGCATCCCCCTATCCTACGAGCAGTACTTC.

This clone has only a few counts. This chain uses TRBV19 with TRBJ1-2, with 8 bases aligning to TRBD1. The germline V gene has CDR1 LNHDA and CDR2 SQIVND (reference sequence). The CDR3 covers 15 residues. V gave up 4 bases and J gave up 4 bases; unmatched junction bases: 8. The CDR3 protein is CASSTGTGSGYGYTF. For the CDR3, the DNA is TGTGCCAGTAGTACCGGGACAGGTTCAGGCTATGGCTACACCTTC. The full variable domain, in which reference TRBV19 and TRBJ1-2 provide the parts outside the CDR3, is DGGITQSPKYLFRKEGQNVTLSCEQNLNHDAMYWYRQDPGQGLRLIYYSQIVNDFQKGDIAEGYSVSREKKESFPLTVTSAQKNPTAFYLCASSTGTGSGYGYTFGSGTRLTVV.

The V call is TRBV6-5, the J call TRBJ1-6; TRBD1 aligns across 9 bases. Germline V gene data show CDR1 as MNHEY and CDR2 as SVGAGI. Trimming at V came to 6 bases and at J to 9 bases, leaving 6 bases not matched to a gene. The CDR3 has 14 amino acids. CDR3 DNA: TGTGCCAGCAGCCAGGGACAGGGAGGTTCACCCCTCCACTTT. Translated: CASSQGQGGSPLHF.

This clone was observed once. This chain links TRBV3-1 (or the pseudogene TRBV3-2) with TRBJ2-1; maybe TRBD2 (6 bases). Deletions cut 2 bases from V and 1 base from J, with 21 bases between. The CDR3 contains 19 residues. Per germline, CDR1 LGHDT and CDR2 YNNKEL (reference sequence). The CDR3: CASSQSPFRLAVSYNEQFF. CDR3 nucleotides: TGTGCCAGCAGCCAATCGCCCTTTCGGTTAGCGGTTTCCTACAATGAGCAGTTCTTC.

The V call is TRBV2, the J call TRBJ2-7; TRBD1 agrees at 8 bases. Germline-derived CDR1 and CDR2 are SNHLY and FYNNEI. J was trimmed by 0 bases and V by 6 bases; bases with no gene match: 13. The CDR3 extends over 17 amino acids. CDR3 residues: CASRAPPRTGYSYEQYF. The DNA of the CDR3 is TGTGCCAGCAGAGCCCCTCCACGGACAGGGTACTCCTACGAGCAGTACTTC.

The chain combines TRBV28 with TRBJ1-2; 9 bases fit TRBD1. The V segment lost 2 bases and the J segment 6 bases; nucleotides outside the gene matches: 7. Germline CDR1 is MDHEN and CDR2 is SYDVKM. The length of the CDR3 is 15 residues. CDR3 coding DNA: TGTGCCAGCAGTTTACCCCCCGGACAGGGGCATGGCTACACCTTC. Translated, it gives CASSLPPGQGHGYTF.

This clone showed up just a few times. The chain couples TRBV7-6 to TRBJ2-2; 8 bases map to TRBD1. The CDR3 consists of 16 residues. V dropped 3 bases and J dropped 1; count of bases not matched to a gene: 4. Germline CDR1 reads SGHVS; CDR2 reads FNYEAQ. The CDR3 DNA reads as TGTGCCAGCAGCTTTACCGGGACAGGGAACACCGGGGAGCTGTTTTTT. This gives the protein CASSFTGTGNTGELFF.

The V and J genes are TRBV18 and TRBJ2-4; possibly TRBD1 for D (6 bases). Trimming pared 3 bases from V and 3 bases from J, leaving 12 bases between. Per the germline V gene, CDR1 is KGHSH and CDR2 is LQKENI. The CDR3 consists of 15 residues. CDR3 bases: TGTGCCAGCTCACCCCAGGGGTCGGACAAAAACATTCAGTACTTC. As protein: CASSPQGSDKNIQYF.

This clone was counted once. The chain employs TRBV19 and TRBJ2-3; TRBD2 matches 12 bases. The trim removed 5 bases at V and 7 bases at J, leaving 13 bases unmatched. Germline loops: CDR1 LNHDA, CDR2 SQIVND (reference sequence). The CDR3 covers 17 residues. The CDR3: CASSPPRLAGVGNTQYF. CDR3 coding DNA: TGTGCCAGTAGTCCGCCGCGACTAGCGGGAGTGGGAAATACGCAGTATTTT.